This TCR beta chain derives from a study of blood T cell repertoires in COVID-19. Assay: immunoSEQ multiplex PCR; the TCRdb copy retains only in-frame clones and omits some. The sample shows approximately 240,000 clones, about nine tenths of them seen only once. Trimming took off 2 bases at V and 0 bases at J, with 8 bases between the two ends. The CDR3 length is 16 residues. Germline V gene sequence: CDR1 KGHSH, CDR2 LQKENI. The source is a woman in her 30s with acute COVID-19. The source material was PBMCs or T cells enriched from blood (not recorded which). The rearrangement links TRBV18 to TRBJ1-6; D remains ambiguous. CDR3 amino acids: CASSPTRSSYNSPLHF. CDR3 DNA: TGTGCCAGCTCACCAACAAGGAGCTCCTATAATTCACCCCTCCACTTT. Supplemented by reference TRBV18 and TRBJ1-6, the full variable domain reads NAGVMQNPRHLVRRRGQEARLRCSPMKGHSHVYWYRQLPEEGLKFMVYLQKENIIDESGMPKERFSAEFPKEGPSILRIQQVVRGDSAAYFCASSPTRSSYNSPLHFGNGTRLTVT.